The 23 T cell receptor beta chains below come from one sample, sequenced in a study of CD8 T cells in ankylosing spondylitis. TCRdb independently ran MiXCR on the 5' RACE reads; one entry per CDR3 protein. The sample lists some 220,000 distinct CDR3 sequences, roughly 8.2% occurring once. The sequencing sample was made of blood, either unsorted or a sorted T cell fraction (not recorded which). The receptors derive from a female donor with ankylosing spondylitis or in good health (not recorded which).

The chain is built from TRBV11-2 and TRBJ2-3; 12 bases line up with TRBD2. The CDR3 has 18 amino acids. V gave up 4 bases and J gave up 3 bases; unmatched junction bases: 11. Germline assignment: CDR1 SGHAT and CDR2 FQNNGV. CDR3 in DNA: TGTGCCAGCAGCTCAATACTAGCGGGAGGCATAGAGACAGATACGCAGTATTTT. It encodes CASSSILAGGIETDTQYF. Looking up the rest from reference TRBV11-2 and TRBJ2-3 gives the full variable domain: EAGVAQSPRYKIIEKRQSVAFWCNPISGHATLYWYQQILGQGPKLLIQFQNNGVVDDSQLPKDRFSAERLKGVDSTLKIQPAKLEDSAVYLCASSSILAGGIETDTQYFGPGTRLTVL.

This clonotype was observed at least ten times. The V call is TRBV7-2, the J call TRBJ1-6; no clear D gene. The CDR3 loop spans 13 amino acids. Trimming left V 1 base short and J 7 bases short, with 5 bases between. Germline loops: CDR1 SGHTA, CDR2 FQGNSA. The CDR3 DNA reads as TGTGCCAGCAGCTTAGAGGGCAATTCACCCCTCCACTTT. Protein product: CASSLEGNSPLHF.

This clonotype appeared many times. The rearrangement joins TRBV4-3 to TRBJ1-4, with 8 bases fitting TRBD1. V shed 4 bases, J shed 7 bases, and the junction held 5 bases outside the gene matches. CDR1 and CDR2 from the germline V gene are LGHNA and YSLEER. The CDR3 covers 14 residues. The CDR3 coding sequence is TGCGCCAGCAGCCTTAGGACAGGGACTGAAAAACTGTTTTTT. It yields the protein CASSLRTGTEKLFF.

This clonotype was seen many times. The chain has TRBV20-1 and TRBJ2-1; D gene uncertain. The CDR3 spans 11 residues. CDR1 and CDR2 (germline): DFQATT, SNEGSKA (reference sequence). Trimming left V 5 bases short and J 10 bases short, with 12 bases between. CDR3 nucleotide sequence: TGCAGTGCTTATCCCGGAGTGGAGCAGTTCTTC. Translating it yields CSAYPGVEQFF.

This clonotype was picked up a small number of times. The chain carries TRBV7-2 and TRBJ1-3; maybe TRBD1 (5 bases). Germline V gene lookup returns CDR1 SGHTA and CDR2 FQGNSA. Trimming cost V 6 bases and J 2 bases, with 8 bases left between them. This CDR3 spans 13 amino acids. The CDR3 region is CASSQGPGNTIYF. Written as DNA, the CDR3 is TGTGCCAGCAGTCAGGGCCCTGGAAACACCATATATTTT.

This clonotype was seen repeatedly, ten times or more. The CDR3 loop reads CASSSGLAGGPDTQYF. The CDR3 DNA reads as TGTGCCAGCAGTTCCGGACTAGCGGGAGGGCCAGATACGCAGTATTTT. The J gene is TRBJ2-3, the V gene TRBV12-3 or TRBV12-4, with 15 bases identical to TRBD2. V was clipped by 4 bases and J by 4 bases; unmatched bases: 3. The CDR3 covers 16 residues.

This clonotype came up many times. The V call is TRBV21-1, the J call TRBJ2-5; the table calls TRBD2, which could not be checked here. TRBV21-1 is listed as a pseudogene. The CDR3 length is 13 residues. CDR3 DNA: TGTGCCAGCAGCCGGGGAGGGCAGGAGACCCAGTACTTC. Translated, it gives CASSRGGQETQYF.

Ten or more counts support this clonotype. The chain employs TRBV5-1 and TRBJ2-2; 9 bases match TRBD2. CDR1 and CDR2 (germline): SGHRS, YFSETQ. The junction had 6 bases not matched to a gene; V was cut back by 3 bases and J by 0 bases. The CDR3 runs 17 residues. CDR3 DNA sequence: TGCGCCAGCAGCTCGGAGGGACTAGCCGCGAACACCGGGGAGCTGTTTTTT. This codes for CASSSEGLAANTGELFF.

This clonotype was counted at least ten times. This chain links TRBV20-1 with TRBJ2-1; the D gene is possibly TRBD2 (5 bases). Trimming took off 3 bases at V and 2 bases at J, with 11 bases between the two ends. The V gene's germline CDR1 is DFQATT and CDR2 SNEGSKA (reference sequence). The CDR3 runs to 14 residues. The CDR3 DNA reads TGCAGTGCTAGTTGGCGGGCCACCTACAATGAGCAGTTCTTC. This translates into CSASWRATYNEQFF.

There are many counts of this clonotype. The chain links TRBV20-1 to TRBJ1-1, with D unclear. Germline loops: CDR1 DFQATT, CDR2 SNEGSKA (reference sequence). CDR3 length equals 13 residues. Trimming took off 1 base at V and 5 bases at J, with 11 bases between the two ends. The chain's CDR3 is CSARAWGGTEAFF. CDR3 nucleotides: TGCAGTGCTAGAGCTTGGGGTGGGACTGAAGCTTTCTTT.

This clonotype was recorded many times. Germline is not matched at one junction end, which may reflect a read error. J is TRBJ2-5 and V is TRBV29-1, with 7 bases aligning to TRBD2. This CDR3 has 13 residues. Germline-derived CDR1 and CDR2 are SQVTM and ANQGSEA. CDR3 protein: CSVEGEGQETLYF. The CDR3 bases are TGCAGCGTTGAGGGGGAGGGCCAAGAGACCCTGTACTTC. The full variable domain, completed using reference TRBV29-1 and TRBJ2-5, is SAVISQKPSRDICQRGTSLTIQCQVDSQVTMMFWYRQQPGQSLTLIATANQGSEATYESGFVIDKFPISRPNLTFSTLTVSNMSPEDSSIYLCSVEGEGQETLYFGPGTRLLVL.

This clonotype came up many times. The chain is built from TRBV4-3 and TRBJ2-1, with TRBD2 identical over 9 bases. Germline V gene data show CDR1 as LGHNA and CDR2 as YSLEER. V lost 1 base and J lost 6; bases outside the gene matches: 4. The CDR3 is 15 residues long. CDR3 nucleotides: TGCGCCAGCAGCCAAGTTCCAGCGGGGGGCAATGAGCAGTTCTTC. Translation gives CASSQVPAGGNEQFF.

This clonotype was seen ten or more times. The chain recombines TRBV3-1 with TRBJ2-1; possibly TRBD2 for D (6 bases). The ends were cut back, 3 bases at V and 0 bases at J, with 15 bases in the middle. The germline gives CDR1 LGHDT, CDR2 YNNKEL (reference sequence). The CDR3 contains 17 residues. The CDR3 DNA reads TGTGCCAGCAGCCAGTTAAGAGGCGGGGTCTCCTACAATGAGCAGTTCTTC. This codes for CASSQLRGGVSYNEQFF.

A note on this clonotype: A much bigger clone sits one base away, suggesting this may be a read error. CDR3 loop: CASSEQGLGDYNEQFF. The CDR3 coding sequence is TGTGCCAGCAGTGAGCAGGGTTTAGGGGACTACAATGAGCAGTTCTTC. The V gene is TRBV2, the J gene TRBJ2-1; D is perhaps TRBD1 (5 bases). Germline values: CDR1 SNHLY, CDR2 FYNNEI. The CDR3 sequence is 16 residues long. V lost 3 bases to trimming and J lost 3 bases, with 15 bases between them.

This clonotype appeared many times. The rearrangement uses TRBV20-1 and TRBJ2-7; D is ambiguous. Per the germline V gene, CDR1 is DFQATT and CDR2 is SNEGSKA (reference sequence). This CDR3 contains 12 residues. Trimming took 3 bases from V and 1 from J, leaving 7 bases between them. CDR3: CSARPISYEQYF. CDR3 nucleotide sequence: TGCAGTGCTAGGCCTATATCCTACGAGCAGTACTTC.

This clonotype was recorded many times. In DNA form, the CDR3 reads TGTGCCAGCAGCTTAACCCGACAGGGCAATCAGCCCCAGCATTTT. Amino acid sequence: CASSLTRQGNQPQHF. The chain has TRBV7-8 and TRBJ1-5; TRBD1 is a possible D gene (6 bases). Germline V gene sequence: CDR1 SGHVS, CDR2 FQNEAQ. CDR3 length: 15 residues. V dropped 2 bases and J dropped 2 bases, with 10 bases sitting between them.

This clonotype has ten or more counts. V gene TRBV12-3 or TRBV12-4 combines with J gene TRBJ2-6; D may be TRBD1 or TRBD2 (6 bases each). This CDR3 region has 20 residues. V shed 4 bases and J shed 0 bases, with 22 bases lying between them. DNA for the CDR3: TGTGCCAGCAGTTCCCCCAGGGTGGCGGGACATCCCTCTGGGGCCAACGTCCTGACTTTC. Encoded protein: CASSSPRVAGHPSGANVLTF.

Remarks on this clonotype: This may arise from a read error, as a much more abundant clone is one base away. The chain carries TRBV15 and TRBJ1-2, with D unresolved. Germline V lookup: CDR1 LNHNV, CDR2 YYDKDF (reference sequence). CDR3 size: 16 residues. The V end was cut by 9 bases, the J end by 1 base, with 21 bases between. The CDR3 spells CATLPGRLHLNYGYTF. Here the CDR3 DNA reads TGTGCCACTCTCCCTGGAAGACTGCACCTTAACTATGGCTACACCTTC. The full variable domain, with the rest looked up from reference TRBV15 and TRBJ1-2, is DAMVIQNPRYQVTQFGKPVTLSCSQTLNHNVMYWYQQKSSQAPKLLFHYYDKDFNNEADTPDNFQSRRPNTSFCFLDIRSPGLGDTAMYLCATLPGRLHLNYGYTFGSGTRLTVV.

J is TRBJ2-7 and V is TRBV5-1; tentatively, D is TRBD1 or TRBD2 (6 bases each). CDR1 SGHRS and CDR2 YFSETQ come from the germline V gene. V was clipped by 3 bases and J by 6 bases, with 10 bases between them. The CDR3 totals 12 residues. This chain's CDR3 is CASSSGGGEQYF. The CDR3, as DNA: TGCGCCAGCAGCTCTGGAGGGGGCGAGCAGTACTTC.

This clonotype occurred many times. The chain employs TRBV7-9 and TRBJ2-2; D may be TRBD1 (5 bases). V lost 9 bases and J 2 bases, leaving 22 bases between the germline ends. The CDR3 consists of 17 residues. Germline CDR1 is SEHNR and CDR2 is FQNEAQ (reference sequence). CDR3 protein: CASFFSKGVTNTGELFF. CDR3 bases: TGTGCCAGTTTTTTTTCAAAAGGGGTAACAAACACCGGGGAGCTGTTTTTT.

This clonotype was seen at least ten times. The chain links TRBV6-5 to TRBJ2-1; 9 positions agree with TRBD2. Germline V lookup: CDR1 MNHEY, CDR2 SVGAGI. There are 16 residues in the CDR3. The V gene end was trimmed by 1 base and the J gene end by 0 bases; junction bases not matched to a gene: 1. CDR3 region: CASSYFSGSSYNEQFF. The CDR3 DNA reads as TGTGCCAGCAGTTACTTTAGCGGGAGCTCCTACAATGAGCAGTTCTTC.

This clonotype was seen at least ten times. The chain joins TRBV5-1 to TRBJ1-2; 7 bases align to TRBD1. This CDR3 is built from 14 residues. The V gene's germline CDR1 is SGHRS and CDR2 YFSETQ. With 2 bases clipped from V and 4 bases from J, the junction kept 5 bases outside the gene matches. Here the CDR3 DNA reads TGCGCCAGCAGCTTCTCAGGGGGAGTCTATGGCTACACCTTC. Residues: CASSFSGGVYGYTF.

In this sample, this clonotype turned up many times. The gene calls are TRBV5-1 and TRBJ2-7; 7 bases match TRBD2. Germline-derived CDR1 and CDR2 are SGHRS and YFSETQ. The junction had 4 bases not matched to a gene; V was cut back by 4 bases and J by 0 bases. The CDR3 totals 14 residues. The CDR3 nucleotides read TGCGCCAGCAGCACGGGGGGAGGCTCCTACGAGCAGTACTTC. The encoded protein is CASSTGGGSYEQYF.